A selection of T cell receptor beta chains follows, all from one sample in a study of cytomegalovirus exposure and HLA in healthy donors. Assay: immunoSEQ multiplex PCR; the TCRdb copy retains only in-frame clones and omits some. The table includes under 150,000 clones, roughly four fifths detected once. Source material: PBMCs. The origin of the receptors is a human donor in good health. Both conserved end residues are part of each CDR3. The order of the fields is V gene, D gene, J gene, clone size, CDR3 DNA, CDR3 protein. D genes are given only for firm matches. Only some rows state a clone size, as once, few, many or a class for expanded clones.

V: TRBV28; D: NA; J: TRBJ1-3; size: NA; DNA: TGTGCCAGCTCCGAGCCTGGAAACACCATATATTTT; CDR3: CASSEPGNTIYF
V: TRBV7-2; D: TRBD2; J: TRBJ2-3; size: NA; DNA: TGTGCCAGCAGCTTAGTTGGGACTAGCGCGACAGATACGCAGTATTTT; CDR3: CASSLVGTSATDTQYF
V: TRBV7-3; D: TRBD2; J: TRBJ2-1; size: NA; DNA: TGTGCCAGCAGCTTTAGCGGGGTGAGCTCCTACAATGAGCAGTTCTTC; CDR3: CASSFSGVSSYNEQFF
V: TRBV15; D: TRBD1; J: TRBJ2-3; size: NA; DNA: TGTGCCACTGGACGGGGTGGACAGGGGACAGATACGCAGTATTTT; CDR3: CATGRGGQGTDTQYF
V: TRBV7-3; D: TRBD1; J: TRBJ2-6; size: few; DNA: TGTGCCCCCCGACCCAGGGGGCGTTTTACTGGGGCCAACGTCCTGACTTTC; CDR3: CAPRPRGRFTGANVLTF
V: TRBV7-8; D: TRBD2; J: TRBJ2-7; size: NA; DNA: TGTGCCAGCATGTTGCACGGACTAGCGGGAGGTTACGAGCAGTACTTC; CDR3: CASMLHGLAGGYEQYF
V: TRBV11-2; D: NA; J: TRBJ1-1; size: few; DNA: TGTGCCAGCAGCAGTGGGTGGGTTGACAATGGTGTCACTGAAGCTTTCTTT; CDR3: CASSSGWVDNGVTEAFF
V: TRBV27; D: TRBD2; J: TRBJ2-5; size: NA; DNA: TGTGCCAGCAGTTCCGTAATAGCGGGGGGAGAGACCCAGTACTTC; CDR3: CASSSVIAGGETQYF
V: TRBV28; D: NA; J: TRBJ1-1; size: NA; DNA: TGTGCCAGCCGTCAGGGTATAGGCACTGAAGCTTTCTTT; CDR3: CASRQGIGTEAFF
V: TRBV5-4; D: NA; J: TRBJ2-2; size: NA; DNA: TGTGCCAGCAGCCCCGGACATGGCGGGGAGCTGTTTTTT; CDR3: CASSPGHGGELFF
V: TRBV4-1; D: TRBD2; J: TRBJ2-5; size: NA; DNA: TGCGCCAGCAGCCGGACTAGCGGGGGCTTAGAGACCCAGTACTTC; CDR3: CASSRTSGGLETQYF